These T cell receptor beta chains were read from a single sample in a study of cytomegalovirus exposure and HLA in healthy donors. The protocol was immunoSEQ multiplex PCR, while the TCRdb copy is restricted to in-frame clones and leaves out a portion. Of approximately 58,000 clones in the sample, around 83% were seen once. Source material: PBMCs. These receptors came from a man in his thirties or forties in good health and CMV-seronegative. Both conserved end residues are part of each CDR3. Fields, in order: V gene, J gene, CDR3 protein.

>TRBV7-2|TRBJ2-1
CASSLDGGAYNEQFF
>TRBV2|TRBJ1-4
CASRPGTGTANEKLFF
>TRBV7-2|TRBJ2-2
CASSLGVAGELFF
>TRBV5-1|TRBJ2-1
CASSFLTGGYYNEQFF
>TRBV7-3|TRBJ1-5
CASSGRDIPVYSNQPQHF
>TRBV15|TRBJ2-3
CATTGRGTDTQYF
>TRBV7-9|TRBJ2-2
CASRRDRNTGELFF
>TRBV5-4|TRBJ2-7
CASSTGQPPYEQYF
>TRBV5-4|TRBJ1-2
CASASWGGLLGYTF
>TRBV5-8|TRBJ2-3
CASSSQAGGRGDTQYF
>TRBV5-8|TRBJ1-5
CASSFGTTYNQPQHF
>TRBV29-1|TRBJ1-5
CSVRDRGRNQPQHF
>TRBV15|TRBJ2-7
CATSSVAESEQYF
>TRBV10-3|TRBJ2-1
CAISAGTGRYNEQFF
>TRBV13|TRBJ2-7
CASSKRGYEQYF
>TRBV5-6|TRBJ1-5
CASSPSGVTGFYQPQHF
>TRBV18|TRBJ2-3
CASSPGTSGTRDTQYF
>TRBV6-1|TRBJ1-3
CASSDTGAGNTIYF
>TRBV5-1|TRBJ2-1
CASSGGGSYNEQFF
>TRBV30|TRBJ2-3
CAWSGGKSTDTQYF